A selection of T cell receptor beta chains follows, all from one sample in a study of HIV-infected patients and healthy controls. TCRdb re-derived calls from the 5' RACE reads in MiXCR, one entry per CDR3 protein. The sample lists 5,000 to 6,000 distinct CDR3 sequences, around 9% occurring once. Sequencing was performed on blood, taken during antiretroviral therapy. The origin of the receptors is an adult with HIV infection. The CDR3 runs from the conserved cysteine through the conserved F or W. A D gene is named only where the DNA matches it firmly. Only part of the rows carry a size: once, few, many, or a class if the clone is expanded.

clone size	V gene	D gene	J gene	CDR3 length	CDR3 protein	CDR3 DNA
medium-sized	TRBV7-2	-	TRBJ1-2	13	CASSLDRIYGYTF	TGTGCCAGCAGCCTCGACAGGATCTATGGCTACACCTTC
medium-sized	TRBV29-1	-	TRBJ2-1	13	CSVGGGSYNEQFF	TGCAGCGTTGGAGGTGGGAGCTACAATGAGCAGTTCTTC
medium-sized	TRBV11-2	-	TRBJ1-3	18	CASSLDLPPVLSGNTIYF	TGTGCCAGCAGCTTAGATCTCCCTCCAGTTCTCTCTGGAAACACCATATATTTT
-	TRBV5-6	-	TRBJ2-7	15	CASSPVDSLRLEQYF	TGTGCCAGCAGCCCGGTGGACAGTCTTCGCCTCGAGCAGTACTTC
-	TRBV7-8	-	TRBJ1-5	13	CASNRDSNQPQHF	TGTGCCAGCAACAGAGATAGCAATCAGCCCCAGCATTTT
medium-sized	TRBV12-3/TRBV12-4	-	TRBJ1-5	13	CASSLFLNQPQHF	TGTGCCAGCAGTTTATTCCTCAATCAGCCCCAGCATTTT
medium-sized	TRBV28	-	TRBJ2-1	14	CASSLVRGFNEQFF	TGTGCCAGCAGTTTGGTCAGGGGATTCAATGAGCAGTTCTTC
-	TRBV7-2	-	TRBJ2-3	15	CASSNRDLFTDTQYF	TGTGCCAGCAGCAACCGGGACTTGTTCACAGATACGCAGTATTTT
medium-sized	TRBV27	TRBD2	TRBJ2-3	17	CASSLSGLAGGTDTQYF	TGTGCCAGCAGTTTATCTGGACTAGCGGGAGGTACAGATACGCAGTATTTT
medium-sized	TRBV20-1	-	TRBJ1-2	15	CSARDHGDRTYGYTF	TGCAGTGCTAGAGACCATGGAGACAGGACTTATGGCTACACCTTC
many	TRBV29-1	TRBD1	TRBJ2-1	13	CSVDSTGKNEQFF	TGCAGCGTTGATTCGACAGGGAAGAATGAGCAGTTCTTC
medium-sized	TRBV28	-	TRBJ1-2	14	CASSLGKKNYGYTF	TGTGCCAGCAGTTTAGGGAAGAAGAACTATGGCTACACCTTC